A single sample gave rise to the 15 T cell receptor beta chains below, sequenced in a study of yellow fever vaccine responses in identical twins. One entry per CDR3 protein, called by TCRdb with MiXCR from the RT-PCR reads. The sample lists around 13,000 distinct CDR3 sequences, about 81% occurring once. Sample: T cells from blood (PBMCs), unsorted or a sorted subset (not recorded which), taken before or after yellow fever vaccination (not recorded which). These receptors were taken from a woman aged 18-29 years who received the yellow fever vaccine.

CDR3 loop: CASSYSRQGVPNEKLFF. The CDR3, as DNA: TGTGCCAGCAGTTACTCCCGACAGGGGGTCCCTAATGAAAAACTGTTTTTT. This chain links TRBV6-5 with TRBJ1-4; TRBD1 matches at 9 bases. Per the germline V gene, CDR1 is MNHEY and CDR2 is SVGAGI. The CDR3 contains 17 residues. V lost 0 bases to trimming and J lost 3 bases; unmatched junction nucleotides: 5.

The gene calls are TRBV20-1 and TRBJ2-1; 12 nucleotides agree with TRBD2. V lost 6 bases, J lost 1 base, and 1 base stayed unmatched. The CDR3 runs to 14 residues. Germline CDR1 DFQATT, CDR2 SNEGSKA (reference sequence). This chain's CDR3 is CSAGLAGSYNEQFF. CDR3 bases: TGCAGTGCCGGACTAGCGGGATCCTACAATGAGCAGTTCTTC.

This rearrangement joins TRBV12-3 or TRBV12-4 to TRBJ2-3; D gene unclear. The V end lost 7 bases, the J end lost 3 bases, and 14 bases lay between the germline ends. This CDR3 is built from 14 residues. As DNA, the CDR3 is TGTGCCAGCAAGGGCAATTTCGGGACAGATACGCAGTATTTT. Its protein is CASKGNFGTDTQYF.

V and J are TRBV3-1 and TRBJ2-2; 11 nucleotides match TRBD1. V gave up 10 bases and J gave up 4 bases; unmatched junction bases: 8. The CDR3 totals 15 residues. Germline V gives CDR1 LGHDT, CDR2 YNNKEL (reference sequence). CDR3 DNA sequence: TGTGCCACCACATCCGGGACAGGGGGCACCGGGGAGCTGTTTTTT. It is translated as CATTSGTGGTGELFF.

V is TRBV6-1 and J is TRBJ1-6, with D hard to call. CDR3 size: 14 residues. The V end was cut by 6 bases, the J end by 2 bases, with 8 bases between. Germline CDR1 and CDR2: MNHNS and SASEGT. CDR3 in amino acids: CASSKAAYNSPLHF. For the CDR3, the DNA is TGTGCCAGCAGCAAGGCGGCCTATAATTCACCCCTCCACTTT.

The CDR3 is CAISLTGGASGNTIYF. CDR3 nucleotide sequence: TGTGCCATCAGTCTGACAGGGGGCGCCTCTGGAAACACCATATATTTT. This chain links TRBV10-3 with TRBJ1-3; TRBD1 matches at 10 bases. Germline V gene data show CDR1 as ENHRY and CDR2 as SYGVKD. The CDR3 length is 16 residues. The V gene end was trimmed by 5 bases and the J gene end by 0 bases; junction bases not matched to a gene: 4.

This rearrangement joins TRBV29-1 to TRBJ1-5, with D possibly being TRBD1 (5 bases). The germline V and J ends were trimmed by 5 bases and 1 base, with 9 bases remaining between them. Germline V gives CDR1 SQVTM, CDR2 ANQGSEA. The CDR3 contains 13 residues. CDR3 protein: CSVQRGSNQPQHF. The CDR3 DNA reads TGCAGCGTTCAGCGGGGGAGCAATCAGCCCCAGCATTTT.

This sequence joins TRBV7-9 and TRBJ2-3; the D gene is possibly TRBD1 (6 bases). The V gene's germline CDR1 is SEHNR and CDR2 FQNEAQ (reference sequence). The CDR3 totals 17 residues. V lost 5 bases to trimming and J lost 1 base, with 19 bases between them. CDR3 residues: CASSPPRGRTGTDTQYF. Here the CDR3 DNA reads TGTGCCAGCAGCCCCCCCCGCGGAAGGACAGGCACAGATACGCAGTATTTT.

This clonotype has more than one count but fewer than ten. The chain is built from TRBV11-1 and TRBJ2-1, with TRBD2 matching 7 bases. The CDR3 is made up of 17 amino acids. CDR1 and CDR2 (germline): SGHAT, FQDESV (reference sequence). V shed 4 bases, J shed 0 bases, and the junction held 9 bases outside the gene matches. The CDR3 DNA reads TGTGCCAGCAGCTCAATTGTGCGGGGGAGCTCCTACAATGAGCAGTTCTTC. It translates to CASSSIVRGSSYNEQFF.

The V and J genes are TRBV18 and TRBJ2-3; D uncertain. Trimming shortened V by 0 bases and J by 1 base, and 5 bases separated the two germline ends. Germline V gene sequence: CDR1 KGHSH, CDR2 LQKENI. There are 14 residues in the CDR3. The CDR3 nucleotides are TGTGCCAGCTCACCACCCCGGGGCACAGATACGCAGTATTTT. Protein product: CASSPPRGTDTQYF.

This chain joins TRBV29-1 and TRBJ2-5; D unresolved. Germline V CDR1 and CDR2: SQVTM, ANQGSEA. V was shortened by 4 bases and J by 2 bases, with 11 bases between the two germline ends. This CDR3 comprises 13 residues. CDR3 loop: CSVGLRPQETQYF. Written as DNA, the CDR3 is TGCAGCGTTGGCCTCCGACCTCAAGAGACCCAGTACTTC.

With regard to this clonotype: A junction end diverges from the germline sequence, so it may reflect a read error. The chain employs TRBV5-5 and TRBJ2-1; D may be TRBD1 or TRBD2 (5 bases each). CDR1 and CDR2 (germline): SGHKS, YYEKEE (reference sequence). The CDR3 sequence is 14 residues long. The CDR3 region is CASSPGAGRNEQLF. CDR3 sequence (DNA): TGTGCCAGCAGCCCCGGGGCAGGGCGTAATGAGCAGCTCTTC.

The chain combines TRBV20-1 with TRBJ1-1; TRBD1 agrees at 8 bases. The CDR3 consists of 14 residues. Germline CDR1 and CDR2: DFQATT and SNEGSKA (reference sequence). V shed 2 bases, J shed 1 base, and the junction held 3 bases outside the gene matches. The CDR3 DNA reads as TGCAGTGCTAGACCCACAGGGGGGAACACTGAAGCTTTCTTT. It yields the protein CSARPTGGNTEAFF.

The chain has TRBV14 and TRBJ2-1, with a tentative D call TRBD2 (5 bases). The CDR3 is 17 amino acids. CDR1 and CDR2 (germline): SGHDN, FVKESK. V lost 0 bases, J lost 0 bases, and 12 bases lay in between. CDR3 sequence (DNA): TGTGCCAGCAGCCAAGAAGGAGGACGGAGCTCCTACAATGAGCAGTTCTTC. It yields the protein CASSQEGGRSSYNEQFF.

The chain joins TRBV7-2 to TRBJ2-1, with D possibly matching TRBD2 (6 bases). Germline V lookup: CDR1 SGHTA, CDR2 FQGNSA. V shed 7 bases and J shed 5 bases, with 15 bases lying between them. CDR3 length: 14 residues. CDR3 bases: TGTGCCAGCACCGAGGCTAGCGCCCACAATGAGCAGTTCTTC. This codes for CASTEASAHNEQFF.